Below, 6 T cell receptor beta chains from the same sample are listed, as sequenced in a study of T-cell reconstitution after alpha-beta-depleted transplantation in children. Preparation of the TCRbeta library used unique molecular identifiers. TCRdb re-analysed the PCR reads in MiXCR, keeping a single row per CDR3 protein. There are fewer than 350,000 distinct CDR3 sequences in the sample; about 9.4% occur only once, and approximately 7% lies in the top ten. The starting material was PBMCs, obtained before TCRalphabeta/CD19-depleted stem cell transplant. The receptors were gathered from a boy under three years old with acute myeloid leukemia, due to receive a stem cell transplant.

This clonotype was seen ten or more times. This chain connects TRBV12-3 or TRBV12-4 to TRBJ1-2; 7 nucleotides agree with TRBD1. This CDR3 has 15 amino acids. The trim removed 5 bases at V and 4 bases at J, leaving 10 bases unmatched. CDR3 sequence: CASSVNYRGSYGYTF. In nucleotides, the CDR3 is TGTGCCAGCAGTGTCAACTACAGGGGTAGCTATGGCTACACCTTC.

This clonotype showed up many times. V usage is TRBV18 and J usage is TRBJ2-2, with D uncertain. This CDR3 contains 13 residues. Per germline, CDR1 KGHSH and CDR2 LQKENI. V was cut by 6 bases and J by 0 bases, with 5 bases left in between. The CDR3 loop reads CASSPANTGELFF. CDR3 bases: TGTGCCAGCTCGCCGGCGAACACCGGGGAGCTGTTTTTT.

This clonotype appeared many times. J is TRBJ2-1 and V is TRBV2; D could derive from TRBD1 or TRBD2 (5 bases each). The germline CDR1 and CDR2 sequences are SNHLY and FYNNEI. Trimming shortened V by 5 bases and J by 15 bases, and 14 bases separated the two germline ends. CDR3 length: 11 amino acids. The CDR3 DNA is TGTGCCAGCAGTTACCGGGACGTTAGGTTCTTC. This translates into CASSYRDVRFF.

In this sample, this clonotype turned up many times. CDR3 loop: CASSGSGELPYEQYF. For the CDR3, the DNA is TGTGCCAGCAGCGGATCGGGGGAACTCCCCTACGAGCAGTACTTC. This chain uses TRBV9 with TRBJ2-7; D is possibly TRBD2 (6 bases). Germline V gene data show CDR1 as SGDLS and CDR2 as YYNGEE. The CDR3 totals 15 residues. V gave up 3 bases and J gave up 2 bases, with 15 bases separating them.

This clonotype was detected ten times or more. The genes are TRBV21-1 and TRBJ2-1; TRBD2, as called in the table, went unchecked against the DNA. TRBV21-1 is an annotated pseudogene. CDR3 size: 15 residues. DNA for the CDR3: TGTGCCAGCACCACGGGGACTAGAGCCTACAATGAGCAGTTCTTC. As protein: CASTTGTRAYNEQFF.

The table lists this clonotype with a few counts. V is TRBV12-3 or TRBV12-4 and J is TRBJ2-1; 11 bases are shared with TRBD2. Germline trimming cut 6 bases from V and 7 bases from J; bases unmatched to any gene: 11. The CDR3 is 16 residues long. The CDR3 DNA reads TGTGCCAGCAGCCGAAATAGCGGGGGGGCCAGGAATGAGCAGTTCTTC. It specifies CASSRNSGGARNEQFF.